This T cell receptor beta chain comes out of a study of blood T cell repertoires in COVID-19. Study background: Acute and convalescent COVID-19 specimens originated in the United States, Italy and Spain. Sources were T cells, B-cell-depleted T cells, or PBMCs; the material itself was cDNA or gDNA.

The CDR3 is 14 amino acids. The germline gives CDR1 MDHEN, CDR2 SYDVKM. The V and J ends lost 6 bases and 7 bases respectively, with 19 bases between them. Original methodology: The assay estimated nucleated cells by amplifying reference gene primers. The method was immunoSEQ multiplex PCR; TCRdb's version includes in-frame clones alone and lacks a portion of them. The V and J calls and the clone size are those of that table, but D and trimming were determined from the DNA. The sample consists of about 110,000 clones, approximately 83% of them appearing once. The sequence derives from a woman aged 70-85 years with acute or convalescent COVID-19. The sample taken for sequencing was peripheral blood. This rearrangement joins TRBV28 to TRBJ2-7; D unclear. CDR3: CASSPPSESGEQYF. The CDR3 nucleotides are TGTGCCAGCAGCCCCCCTTCAGAATCCGGGGAGCAGTACTTC. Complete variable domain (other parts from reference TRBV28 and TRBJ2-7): DVKVTQSSRYLVKRTGEKVFLECVQDMDHENMFWYRQDPGLGLRLIYFSYDVKMKEKGDIPEGYSVSREKKERFSLILESASTNQTSMYLCASSPPSESGEQYFGPGTRLTVT.